Sequencing of this T cell receptor (beta chain) was carried out in a study of blood T cell repertoires in COVID-19. The CDR3 spans 15 residues. From germline, CDR1 is GTSNPN and CDR2 SVGIG (reference sequence). V shed 1 base and J 8 bases; nucleotides not matched to a gene: 10. Profiling relied on immunoSEQ multiplex PCR, and the TCRdb table lists in-frame clones only, not all of them. The repertoire includes 250,000 to 300,000 clones, 80% to 95% of them detected once, and about 2.2% sits in the top ten. The sequence derives from a woman in her 30s with COVID-19, enrolled during active disease. The V and J genes are TRBV30 and TRBJ2-1, with 8 bases that match TRBD2. Sequences were obtained from peripheral blood. The CDR3 reads CAWSAGGRILHEQFF. The CDR3 DNA is TGTGCCTGGAGTGCGGGCGGGAGGATCCTACATGAGCAGTTCTTC.